Described below is a single T cell receptor (beta chain) sequence and its context. Sequence at one end of the junction differs from germline and may be a read error. These data come from a study of cytomegalovirus exposure and HLA in healthy donors. CDR3 length: 15 residues. CDR1 and CDR2 (germline): SEHNR, FQNEAQ (reference sequence). PCR used 60 Vbeta primers and 13 Jbeta primers. The data were produced by immunoSEQ multiplex PCR, yet TCRdb's version contains in-frame clones alone and is incomplete. The table includes about 72,000 clones, around four fifths detected once. Sequencing was done on a sample of PBMCs. The TCR was taken from a human donor in good health. J is TRBJ2-5 and V is TRBV7-9; the match to TRBD2 covers 10 bases. The CDR3 here is CSSSSSGGARETQYF. As DNA, the CDR3 is TGTTCCAGCAGCTCGAGCGGGGGGGCCAGAGAGACCCAGTACTTC.